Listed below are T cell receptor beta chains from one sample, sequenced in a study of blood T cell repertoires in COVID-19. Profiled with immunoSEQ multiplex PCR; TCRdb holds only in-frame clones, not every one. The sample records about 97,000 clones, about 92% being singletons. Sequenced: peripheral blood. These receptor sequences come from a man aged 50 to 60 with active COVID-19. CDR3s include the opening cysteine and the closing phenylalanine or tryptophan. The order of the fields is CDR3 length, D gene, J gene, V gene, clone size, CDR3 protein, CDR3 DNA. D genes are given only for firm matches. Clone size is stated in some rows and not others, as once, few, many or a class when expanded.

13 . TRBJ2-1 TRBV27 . CASSLTGRNEQFF TGTGCCAGCAGTTTAACAGGGCGGAATGAGCAGTTCTTC
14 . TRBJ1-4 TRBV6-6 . CASINIATNEKLFF TGTGCCAGCATCAACATCGCAACTAATGAAAAACTGTTTTTT
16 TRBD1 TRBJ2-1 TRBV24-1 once CATSDLRQGTGNEQFF TGTGCCACCAGTGATTTGCGACAGGGGACGGGGAATGAGCAGTTCTTC
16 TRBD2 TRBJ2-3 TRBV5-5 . CASSLLSAGGADTQYF TGTGCCAGCAGCCTCCTATCAGCGGGAGGGGCAGATACGCAGTATTTT
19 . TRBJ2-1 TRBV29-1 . CSVEMARGSVLISYNEQFF TGCAGCGTTGAGATGGCCCGCGGGTCCGTCCTAATTTCCTACAATGAGCAGTTCTTC
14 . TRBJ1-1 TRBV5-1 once CASSLDREGGEAFF TGCGCCAGCAGCTTGGACAGGGAGGGAGGTGAAGCTTTCTTT
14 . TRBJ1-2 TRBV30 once CAWTEPRAEYGYTF TGTGCCTGGACCGAACCCAGGGCAGAATATGGCTACACCTTC
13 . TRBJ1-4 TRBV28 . CASSRTGGEKLFF TGTGCCAGCAGCCGAACCGGCGGGGAAAAACTGTTTTTT
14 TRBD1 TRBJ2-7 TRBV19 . CASSTGGSASEQYF TGTGCCAGTAGCACAGGGGGCTCAGCTTCCGAGCAGTACTTC
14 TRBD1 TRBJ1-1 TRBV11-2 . CASSLPAGGIEAFF TGTGCCAGCAGCTTACCGGCAGGGGGGATTGAAGCTTTCTTT
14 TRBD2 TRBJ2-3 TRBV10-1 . CASSGGRAEDTQYF TGCGCCAGCAGTGGCGGGAGGGCCGAGGATACGCAGTATTTT
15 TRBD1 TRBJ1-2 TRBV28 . CASSLGRTGGYGYTF TGTGCCAGCAGTTTAGGTAGGACAGGTGGTTATGGCTACACCTTC
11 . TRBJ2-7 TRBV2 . CASSRTDEQYF TGTGCCAGCAGTAGGACAGACGAGCAGTACTTC
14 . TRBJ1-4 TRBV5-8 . CASSLRGLGEKLFF TGTGCCAGCAGCTTGAGGGGTTTGGGTGAAAAACTGTTTTTT
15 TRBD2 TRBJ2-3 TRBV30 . CAWTRGLAGADTQYF TGTGCCTGGACCCGGGGACTAGCGGGAGCAGATACGCAGTATTTT
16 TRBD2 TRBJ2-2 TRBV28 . CASSKTGLAGTGELFF TGTGCCAGCAGTAAAACGGGACTAGCGGGTACCGGGGAGCTGTTTTTT
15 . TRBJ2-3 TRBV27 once CASTPMGRFTDTQYF TGTGCCAGCACCCCCATGGGCAGGTTTACAGATACGCAGTATTTT
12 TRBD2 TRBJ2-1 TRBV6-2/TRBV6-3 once CASSRLASEQFF TGTGCCAGCAGTCGACTAGCCAGTGAGCAGTTCTTC
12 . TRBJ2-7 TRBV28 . CASRLGRGEQYF TGTGCCAGCAGACTGGGTCGGGGCGAGCAGTACTTC
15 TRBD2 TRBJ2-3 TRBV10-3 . CAIRGTSGSADTQYF TGTGCCATCAGGGGGACTAGCGGGAGTGCAGATACGCAGTATTTT
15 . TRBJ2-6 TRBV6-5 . CASNNGGPGANVLTF TGTGCCAGCAACAACGGGGGACCTGGGGCCAACGTCCTGACTTTC
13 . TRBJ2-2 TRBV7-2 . CASTPLRSGELFF TGTGCCAGCACCCCCCTGCGGTCCGGGGAGCTGTTTTTT
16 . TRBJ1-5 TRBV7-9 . CASSHGNGERYQPQHF TGTGCCAGCAGCCACGGGAACGGCGAACGTTATCAGCCCCAGCATTTT
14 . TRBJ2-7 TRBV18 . CASSPSRGVNEQYF TGTGCCAGCTCACCCTCTCGGGGAGTGAACGAGCAGTACTTC
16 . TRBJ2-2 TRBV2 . CASSERLPPNTGELFF TGTGCCAGCAGTGAACGACTACCCCCGAACACCGGGGAGCTGTTTTTT
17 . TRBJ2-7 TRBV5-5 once CASSLISGSQRAYEQYF TGTGCCAGCAGCTTGATATCGGGGTCTCAAAGGGCCTACGAGCAGTACTTC
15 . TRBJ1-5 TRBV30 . CAWSTGRLGNQPQHF TGTGCCTGGAGTACAGGACGGCTTGGGAATCAGCCCCAGCATTTT
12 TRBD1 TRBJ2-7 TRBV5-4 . CASSRDSYEQYF TGTGCCAGCAGCCGGGACAGCTACGAGCAGTACTTC
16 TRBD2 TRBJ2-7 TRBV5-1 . CASSLSSGNSGREQYF TGCGCCAGCAGCTTGAGTAGCGGGAACTCCGGTAGGGAGCAGTACTTC
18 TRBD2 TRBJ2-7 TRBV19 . CASSGRTSGVPDPYEQYF TGTGCCAGTAGTGGTAGGACTAGCGGGGTTCCAGATCCCTACGAGCAGTACTTC
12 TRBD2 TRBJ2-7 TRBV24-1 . CATSERGFEQYF TGTGCCACCAGTGAGCGGGGGTTCGAGCAGTACTTC
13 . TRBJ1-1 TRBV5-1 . CASSLSGDTEAFF TGCGCCAGCAGCTTGTCGGGAGACACTGAAGCTTTCTTT
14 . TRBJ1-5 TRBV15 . CATSNRVGNQPQHF TGTGCCACCAGCAACAGGGTCGGCAATCAGCCCCAGCATTTT
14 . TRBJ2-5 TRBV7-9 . CASRLETQGETQYF TGTGCCAGCCGACTAGAAACCCAGGGAGAGACCCAGTACTTC
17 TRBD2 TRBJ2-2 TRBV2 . CASSERLAGELAGELFF TGTGCCAGCAGTGAAAGGCTAGCGGGAGAATTGGCCGGGGAGCTGTTTTTT
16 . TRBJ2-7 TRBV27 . CASSLTHREGGYEQYF TGTGCCAGCAGTCTCACTCACAGGGAAGGGGGCTACGAGCAGTACTTC
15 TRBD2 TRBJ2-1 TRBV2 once CASSDPTSGRNEQFF TGTGCCAGCAGTGACCCCACTAGCGGGAGGAATGAGCAGTTCTTC
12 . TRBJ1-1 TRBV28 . CASSLLETGAFF TGTGCCAGCAGTTTATTGGAGACGGGAGCTTTCTTT
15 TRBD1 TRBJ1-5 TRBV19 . CASSTIQGDNQPQHF TGTGCCAGTAGTACAATACAGGGGGACAATCAGCCCCAGCATTTT
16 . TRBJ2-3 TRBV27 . CASKFTGGGGTDTQYF TGTGCCAGCAAGTTTACCGGCGGAGGGGGCACAGATACGCAGTATTTT
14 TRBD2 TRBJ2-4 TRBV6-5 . CAGRLAGAMDIQYF TGTGCCGGGAGACTAGCGGGAGCTATGGACATTCAGTACTTC
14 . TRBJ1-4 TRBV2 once CASRFGTVNEKLFF TGTGCCAGCAGGTTCGGTACCGTTAATGAAAAACTGTTTTTT
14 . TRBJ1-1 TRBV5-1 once CASSLSATGTEAFF TGCGCCAGCAGCTTGTCGGCTACAGGGACAGAAGCTTTCTTT
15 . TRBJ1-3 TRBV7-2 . CASSLDESSGNTIYF TGTGCCAGCAGCTTAGATGAGAGCTCTGGAAACACCATATATTTT
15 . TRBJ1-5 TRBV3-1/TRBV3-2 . CASSQEFGGSQPQHF TGTGCCAGCAGCCAAGAATTTGGGGGCAGTCAGCCCCAGCATTTT